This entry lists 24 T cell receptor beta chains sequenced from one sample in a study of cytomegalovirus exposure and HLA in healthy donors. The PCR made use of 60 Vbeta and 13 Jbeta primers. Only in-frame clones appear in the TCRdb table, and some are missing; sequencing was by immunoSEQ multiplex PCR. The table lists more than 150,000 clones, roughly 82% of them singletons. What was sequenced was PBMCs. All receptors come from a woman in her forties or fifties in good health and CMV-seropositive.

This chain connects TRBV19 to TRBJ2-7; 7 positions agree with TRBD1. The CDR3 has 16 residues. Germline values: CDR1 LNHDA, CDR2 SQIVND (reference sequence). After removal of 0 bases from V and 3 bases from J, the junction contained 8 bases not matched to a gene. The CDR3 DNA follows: TGTGCCAGTAGTATAGATTTATTGACAGGGATCTACGAGCAGTACTTC. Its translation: CASSIDLLTGIYEQYF. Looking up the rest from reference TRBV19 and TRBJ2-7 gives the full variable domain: DGGITQSPKYLFRKEGQNVTLSCEQNLNHDAMYWYRQDPGQGLRLIYYSQIVNDFQKGDIAEGYSVSREKKESFPLTVTSAQKNPTAFYLCASSIDLLTGIYEQYFGPGTRLTVT.

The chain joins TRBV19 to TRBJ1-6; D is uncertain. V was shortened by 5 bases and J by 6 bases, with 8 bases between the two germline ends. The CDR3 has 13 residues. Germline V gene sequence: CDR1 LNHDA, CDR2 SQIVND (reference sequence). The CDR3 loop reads CASSSQFNSPLHF. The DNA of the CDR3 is TGTGCCAGTAGTTCACAGTTTAATTCACCCCTCCACTTT.

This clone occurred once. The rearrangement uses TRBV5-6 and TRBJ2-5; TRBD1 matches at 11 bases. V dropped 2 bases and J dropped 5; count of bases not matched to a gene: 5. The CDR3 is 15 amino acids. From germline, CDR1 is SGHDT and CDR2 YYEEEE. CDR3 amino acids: CASSLPGQGVETQYF. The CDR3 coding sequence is TGTGCCAGCAGCTTACCGGGACAGGGGGTGGAGACCCAGTACTTC.

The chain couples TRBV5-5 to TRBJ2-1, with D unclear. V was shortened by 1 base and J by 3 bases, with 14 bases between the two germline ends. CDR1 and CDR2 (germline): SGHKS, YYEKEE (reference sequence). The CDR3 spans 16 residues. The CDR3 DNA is TGTGCCAGCAGCTTGAGCCTGCGAGGATACTACAATGAGCAGTTCTTC. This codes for CASSLSLRGYYNEQFF.

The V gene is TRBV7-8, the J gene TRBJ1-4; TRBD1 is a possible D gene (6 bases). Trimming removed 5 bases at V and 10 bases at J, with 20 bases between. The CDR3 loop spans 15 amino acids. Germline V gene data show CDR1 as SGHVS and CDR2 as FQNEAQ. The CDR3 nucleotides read TGTGCCAGCAGCCCAACGGGGCAGGGGAGGGGAAAACTGTTTTTT. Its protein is CASSPTGQGRGKLFF.

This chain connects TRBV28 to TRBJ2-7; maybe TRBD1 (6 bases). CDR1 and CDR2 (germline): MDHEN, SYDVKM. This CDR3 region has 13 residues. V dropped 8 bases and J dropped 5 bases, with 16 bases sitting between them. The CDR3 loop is CASARQGLDEQYF. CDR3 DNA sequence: TGTGCCAGCGCCCGGCAGGGGTTGGACGAGCAGTACTTC.

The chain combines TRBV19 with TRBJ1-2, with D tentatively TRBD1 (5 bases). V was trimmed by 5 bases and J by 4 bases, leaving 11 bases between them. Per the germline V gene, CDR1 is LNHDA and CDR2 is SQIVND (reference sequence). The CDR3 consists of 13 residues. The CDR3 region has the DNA TGTGCCAGTAGTCATGCAGGGTCCTATGGCTACACCTTC. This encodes CASSHAGSYGYTF.

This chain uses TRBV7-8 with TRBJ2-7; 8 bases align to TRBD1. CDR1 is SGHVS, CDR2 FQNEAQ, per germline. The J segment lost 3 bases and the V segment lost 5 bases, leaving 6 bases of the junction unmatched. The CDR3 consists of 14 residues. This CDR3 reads CASSTRTGHYEQYF. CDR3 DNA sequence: TGTGCCAGCAGCACCAGGACAGGGCACTACGAGCAGTACTTC. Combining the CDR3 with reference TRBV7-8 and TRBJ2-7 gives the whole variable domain GAGVSQSPRYKVAKRGQDVALRCDPISGHVSLFWYQQALGQGPEFLTYFQNEAQLDKSGLPSDRFFAERPEGSVSTLKIQRTQQEDSAVYLCASSTRTGHYEQYFGPGTRLTVT.

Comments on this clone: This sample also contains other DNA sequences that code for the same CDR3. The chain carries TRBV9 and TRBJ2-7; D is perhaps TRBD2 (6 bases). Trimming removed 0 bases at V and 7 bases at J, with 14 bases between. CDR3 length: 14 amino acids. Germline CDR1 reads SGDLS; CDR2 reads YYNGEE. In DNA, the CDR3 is TGTGCCAGCAGCGTAGGGGTGGGGGGTTATGAGCAGTACTTC. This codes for CASSVGVGGYEQYF.

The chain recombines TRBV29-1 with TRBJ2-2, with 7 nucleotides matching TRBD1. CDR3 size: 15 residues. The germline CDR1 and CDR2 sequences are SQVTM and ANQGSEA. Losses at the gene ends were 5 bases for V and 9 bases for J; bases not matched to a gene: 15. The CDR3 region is CSVSNSGTAGRELFF. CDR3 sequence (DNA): TGCAGCGTTAGTAACTCCGGGACAGCCGGTAGGGAGCTGTTTTTT.

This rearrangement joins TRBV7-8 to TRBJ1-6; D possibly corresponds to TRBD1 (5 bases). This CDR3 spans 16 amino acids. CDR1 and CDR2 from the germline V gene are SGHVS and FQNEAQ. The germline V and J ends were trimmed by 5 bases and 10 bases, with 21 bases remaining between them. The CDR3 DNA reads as TGTGCCAGCAGCCCCGCCGCAGGGCAGGTGGGGTCACCCCTCCACTTT. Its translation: CASSPAAGQVGSPLHF.

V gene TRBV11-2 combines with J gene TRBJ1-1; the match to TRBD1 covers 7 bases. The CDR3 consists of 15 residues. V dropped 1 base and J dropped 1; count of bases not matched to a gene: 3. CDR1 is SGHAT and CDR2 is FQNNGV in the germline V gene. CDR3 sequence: CASSLVGGANTEAFF. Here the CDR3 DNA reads TGTGCCAGCAGCTTAGTAGGGGGCGCGAACACTGAAGCTTTCTTT.

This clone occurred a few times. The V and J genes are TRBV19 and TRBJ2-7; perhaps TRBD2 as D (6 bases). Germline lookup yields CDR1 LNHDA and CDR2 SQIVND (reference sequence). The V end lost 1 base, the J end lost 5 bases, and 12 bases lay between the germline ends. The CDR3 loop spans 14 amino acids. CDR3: CASSIGTGSNEQYF. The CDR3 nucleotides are TGTGCCAGTAGTATAGGAACCGGGAGCAACGAGCAGTACTTC.

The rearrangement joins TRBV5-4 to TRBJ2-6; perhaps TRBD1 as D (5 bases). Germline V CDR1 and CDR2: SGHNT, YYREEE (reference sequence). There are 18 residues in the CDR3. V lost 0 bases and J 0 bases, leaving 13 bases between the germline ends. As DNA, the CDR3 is TGTGCCAGCAGCTTGGGGGGCAGGACCGTCTCTGGGGCCAACGTCCTGACTTTC. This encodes CASSLGGRTVSGANVLTF.

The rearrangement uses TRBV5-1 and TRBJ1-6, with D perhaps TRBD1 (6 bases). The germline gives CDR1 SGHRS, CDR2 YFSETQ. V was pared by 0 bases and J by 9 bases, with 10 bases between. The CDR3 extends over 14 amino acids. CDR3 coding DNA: TGCGCCAGCAGCTTGGGACAGGATGGTTCACCCCTCCACTTT. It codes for CASSLGQDGSPLHF.

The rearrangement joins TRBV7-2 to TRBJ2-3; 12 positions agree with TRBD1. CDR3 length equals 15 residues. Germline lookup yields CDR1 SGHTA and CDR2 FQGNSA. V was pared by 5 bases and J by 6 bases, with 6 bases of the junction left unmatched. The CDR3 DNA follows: TGTGCCAGCAGCCGAGGGACAGGGGGCTCGGATACGCAGTATTTT. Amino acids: CASSRGTGGSDTQYF.

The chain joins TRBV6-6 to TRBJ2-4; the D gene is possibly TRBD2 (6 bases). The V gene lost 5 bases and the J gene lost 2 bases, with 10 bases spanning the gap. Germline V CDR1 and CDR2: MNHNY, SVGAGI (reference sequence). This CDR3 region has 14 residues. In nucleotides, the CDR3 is TGTGCCAGCAGTCAGGAGGGGACCAAAAACATTCAGTACTTC. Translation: CASSQEGTKNIQYF.

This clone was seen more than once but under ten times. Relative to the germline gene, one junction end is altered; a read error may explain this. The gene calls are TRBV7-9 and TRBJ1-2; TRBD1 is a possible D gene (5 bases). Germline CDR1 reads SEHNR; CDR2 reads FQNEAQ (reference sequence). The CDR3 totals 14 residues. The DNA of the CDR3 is TGTTCCAGCAGCCCCGACGGGGGATGGAATGGCTACACCTTC. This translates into CSSSPDGGWNGYTF. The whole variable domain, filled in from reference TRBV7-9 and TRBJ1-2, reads DTGVSQNPRHKITKRGQNVTFRCDPISEHNRLYWYRQTLGQGPEFLTYFQNEAQLEKSRLLSDRFSAERPKGSFSTLEIQRTEQGDSAMYLCSSSPDGGWNGYTFGSGTRLTVV.

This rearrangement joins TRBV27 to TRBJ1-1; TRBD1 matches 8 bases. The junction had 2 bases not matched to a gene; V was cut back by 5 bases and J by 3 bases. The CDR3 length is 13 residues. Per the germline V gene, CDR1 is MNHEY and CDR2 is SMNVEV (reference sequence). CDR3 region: CASSPTGDTEAFF. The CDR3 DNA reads TGTGCCAGCAGTCCGACAGGGGACACTGAAGCTTTCTTT.

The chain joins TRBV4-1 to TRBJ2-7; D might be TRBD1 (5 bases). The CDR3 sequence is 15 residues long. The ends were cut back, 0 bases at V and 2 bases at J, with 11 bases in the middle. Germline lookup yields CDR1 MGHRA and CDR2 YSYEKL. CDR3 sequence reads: CASSQDQGRPYEQYF. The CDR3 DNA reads TGCGCCAGCAGCCAAGATCAGGGCAGGCCCTACGAGCAGTACTTC.

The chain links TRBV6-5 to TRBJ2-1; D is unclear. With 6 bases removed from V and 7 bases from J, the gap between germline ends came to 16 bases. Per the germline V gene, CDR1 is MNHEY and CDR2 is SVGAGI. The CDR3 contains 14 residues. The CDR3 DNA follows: TGTGCCAGCAGCCCCCCTGGCAGGTCAAATGAGCAGTTCTTC. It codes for CASSPPGRSNEQFF.

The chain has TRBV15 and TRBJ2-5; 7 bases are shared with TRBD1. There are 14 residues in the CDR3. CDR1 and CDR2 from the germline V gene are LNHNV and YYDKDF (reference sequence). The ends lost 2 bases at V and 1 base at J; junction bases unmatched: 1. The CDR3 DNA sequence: TGTGCCACCAGCAGAACAGGGGCCCAAGAGACCCAGTACTTC. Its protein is CATSRTGAQETQYF.

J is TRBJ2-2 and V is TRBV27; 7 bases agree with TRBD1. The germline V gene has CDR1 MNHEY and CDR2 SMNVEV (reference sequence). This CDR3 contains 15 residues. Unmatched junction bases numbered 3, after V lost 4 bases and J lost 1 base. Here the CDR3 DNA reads TGTGCCAGCAGTTCGGGACAGAGGAACACCGGGGAGCTGTTTTTT. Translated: CASSSGQRNTGELFF.

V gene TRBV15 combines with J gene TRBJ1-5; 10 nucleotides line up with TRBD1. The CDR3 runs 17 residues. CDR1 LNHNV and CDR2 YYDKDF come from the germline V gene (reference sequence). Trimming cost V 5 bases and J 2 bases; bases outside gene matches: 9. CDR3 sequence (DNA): TGTGCCACCAGCCCGGGACAGGGGATGGAAGGCAATCAGCCCCAGCATTTT. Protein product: CATSPGQGMEGNQPQHF.